The clone carrying this TCR beta chain was picked up many times. Its specificity is not known. The sample comes from a study of T cells in Graves' hyperthyroidism and ophthalmopathy. Regarding the study as a whole: Onset of ophthalmopathy came a median 6.5 months after the model predicted it. Blood also held most thyroid clonotypes expanded beyond 0.001.

TCR beta CDR3 region amplification was performed from RNA transcripts. The HTBI primer set drove a first-round RT-PCR of the TCR CDR3. TCRdb passed the multiplex PCR reads through MiXCR, listing each CDR3 protein once. The table includes hundreds of thousands of distinct CDR3 sequences, 14% to 15% detected once. At least 3 on the Clinical Activity Score was recorded for ophthalmopathy patients, who also had NOSPECS grade at least 4 and duration under 3 months. Trimming cost V 0 bases and J 2 bases; bases outside gene matches: 6. The CDR3 is made up of 16 amino acids. Looked up from germline, CDR1 is LNHNV and CDR2 is YYDKDF (reference sequence).

Sample: blood. The chain employs TRBV15 and TRBJ2-7; 8 bases agree with TRBD2. This clonotype was sampled from a woman between 40 and 50 years old with Graves' ophthalmopathy. The CDR3 reads CATSRDLLAGAYEQYF. The CDR3 DNA reads as TGTGCCACCAGCAGAGATTTGCTAGCGGGTGCCTACGAGCAGTACTTC. The full variable domain, its missing parts supplied by reference TRBV15 and TRBJ2-7, is DAMVIQNPRYQVTQFGKPVTLSCSQTLNHNVMYWYQQKSSQAPKLLFHYYDKDFNNEADTPDNFQSRRPNTSFCFLDIRSPGLGDTAMYLCATSRDLLAGAYEQYFGPGTRLTVT.